This is a list of T cell receptor beta chains from one sample in a study of T cell responses to AZD1222 COVID-19 vaccine. Measured with immunoSEQ multiplex PCR; TCRdb has only the in-frame clones, and not every one. In the table there are some 200,000 clones, 85% to 95% of which are singletons. Sequenced material: peripheral blood, taken on day 0 of AZD1222 vaccination. These receptors all come from an adult in good health. The CDR3 runs from the conserved cysteine through the conserved F or W. A D gene is named only where the DNA matches it firmly. Some rows mark clone size as missing; the rest say once, few, many or name a class of expanded clone.

abundance	v_gene	d_gene	j_gene	CDR3aa	CDR3nt
-	TRBV27	-	TRBJ2-2	CASKMYGVNTGELFF	TGTGCCAGCAAAATGTACGGGGTGAACACCGGGGAGCTGTTTTTT
-	TRBV9	TRBD2	TRBJ2-1	CASSVGLAGYNEQFF	TGTGCCAGCAGCGTAGGGCTAGCGGGCTACAATGAGCAGTTCTTC
-	TRBV5-1	-	TRBJ1-2	CASSFEGVYGYTF	TGCGCCAGCAGCTTTGAAGGGGTCTATGGCTACACCTTC
-	TRBV12-3/TRBV12-4	-	TRBJ1-1	CASRTGNTEAFF	TGTGCCAGCAGGACAGGGAACACTGAAGCTTTCTTT
-	TRBV4-2	TRBD2	TRBJ2-1	CASRRSLLAGVDEQFF	TGTGCCAGCAGGCGGTCCTTACTAGCGGGAGTCGATGAGCAGTTCTTC
once	TRBV27	TRBD1	TRBJ1-1	CASTQGQGNTEAFF	TGTGCCAGCACCCAAGGACAGGGCAACACTGAAGCTTTCTTT
-	TRBV27	-	TRBJ1-1	CASSSQGIYTEAFF	TGTGCCAGCAGTTCGCAGGGGATTTACACTGAAGCTTTCTTT
-	TRBV7-8	-	TRBJ2-5	CASNTVTQETQYF	TGTGCCAGCAACACAGTTACCCAAGAGACCCAGTACTTC
-	TRBV11-1	-	TRBJ1-1	CASSLLSRGARAEAFF	TGTGCCAGCAGCCTTCTAAGTCGGGGGGCGCGCGCTGAAGCTTTCTTT
-	TRBV30	-	TRBJ2-3	CAWRPQGTDTQYF	TGTGCCTGGCGTCCCCAGGGCACAGATACGCAGTATTTT
-	TRBV4-2	-	TRBJ1-4	CASSQAGQGNEKLFF	TGTGCCAGCAGCCAAGCTGGTCAGGGCAATGAAAAACTGTTTTTT
-	TRBV6-5	-	TRBJ2-1	CASRPQFLYNEQFF	TGTGCCAGCAGGCCCCAGTTCCTCTACAATGAGCAGTTCTTC
-	TRBV7-2	TRBD1	TRBJ1-5	CASSSRGRGQPQHF	TGTGCCAGCAGCTCTAGGGGGCGAGGTCAGCCCCAGCATTTT
-	TRBV5-6	TRBD1	TRBJ1-2	CASSLPAGGEDYGYTF	TGTGCCAGCAGCTTGCCGGCAGGGGGTGAAGACTATGGCTACACCTTC
-	TRBV4-3	-	TRBJ2-1	CASSQEYGNQYNEQFF	TGCGCCAGCAGCCAAGAATATGGGAACCAGTACAATGAGCAGTTCTTC
once	TRBV19	-	TRBJ2-2	CASRIPPALGPGELFF	TGTGCCAGTAGGATCCCCCCGGCCCTTGGACCCGGGGAGCTGTTTTTT
-	TRBV7-2	-	TRBJ2-3	CASSTAGLSTDTQYF	TGTGCCAGCAGCACCGCGGGTCTTAGCACAGATACGCAGTATTTT
-	TRBV3-1/TRBV3-2	TRBD1	TRBJ1-2	CASSQDAGGGYTF	TGTGCCAGCAGCCAAGATGCAGGGGGTGGCTACACCTTC
-	TRBV2	TRBD2	TRBJ2-3	CASKVAGARTDTQYF	TGTGCCAGCAAAGTAGCGGGGGCCCGCACAGATACGCAGTATTTT
-	TRBV2	TRBD1	TRBJ1-3	CASSRGQRGNTIYF	TGTGCCAGCAGCCGGGGACAGCGAGGAAACACCATATATTTT